Sequencing of this T cell receptor (beta chain) was carried out in a study of shared clonotypes between healthy human individuals. Naive CD8 cells lacked CD45RO and underwent positive selection for CCR7, leaving out terminally differentiated effector memory CD45RA+ cells. The repertoire was sequenced with immunoSEQ multiplex PCR; TCRdb's copy has only in-frame clones and lacks some. The sample records about 2,100,000 clones, under 95% being singletons. This TCR came from a man aged 18-30 years in good health. Some clones in this sample may be carry-over from other donors' samples. Material for sequencing was naive CD8+ T cells from PBMCs.

CDR3 bases: TGTGCCAGCAGCCCGGGCCCTGGGGATGAGCAGTTCTTC. As protein: CASSPGPGDEQFF. The chain combines TRBV7-6 with TRBJ2-1; D uncertain. CDR3 length: 13 amino acids. Germline values: CDR1 SGHVS, CDR2 FNYEAQ. The V and J ends lost 5 bases and 8 bases respectively, with 13 bases between them.